Listed here are 5 T cell receptor beta chains from one sample, sequenced in a study of T cells in Graves' hyperthyroidism and ophthalmopathy. TCR beta CDR3 regions were amplified from RNA transcripts. The TCR CDR3 was amplified in a first-round RT-PCR using the HTBI primer set. TCRdb ran MiXCR on the multiplex PCR reads and lists one entry per CDR3 protein. Here the sample spans about 290,000 distinct CDR3 sequences, roughly 15% being singletons. Sequencing was performed on blood. These receptors were collected from a woman aged 45-60 years with Graves' hyperthyroidism that later progressed to Graves' ophthalmopathy.

This chain links TRBV7-3 with TRBJ2-1; 12 nucleotides line up with TRBD1. Trimming at V came to 3 bases and at J to 2 bases, leaving 2 bases not matched to a gene. Germline CDR1 reads SGHTA; CDR2 reads FQGTGA. The CDR3 contains 16 residues. This CDR3 is CASSLGTGGTYNEQFF. In DNA form, the CDR3 reads TGTGCCAGCAGCTTGGGGACAGGGGGCACCTACAATGAGCAGTTCTTC.

This clonotype has more than one count but fewer than ten. The gene calls are TRBV19 and TRBJ1-5; 8 bases agree with TRBD1. Germline CDR1 LNHDA, CDR2 SQIVND (reference sequence). Trimming cost V 5 bases and J 5 bases; bases outside gene matches: 14. There are 17 residues in the CDR3. In DNA form, the CDR3 reads TGTGCCAGTAGTCCTAAGTGGTGGGGGACAGGTGATCAGCCCCAGCATTTT. Amino acid sequence: CASSPKWWGTGDQPQHF.

This clonotype was counted ten times or more. The gene calls are TRBV10-1 and TRBJ2-1, with 12 bases that match TRBD2. This CDR3 is built from 16 residues. After removal of 2 bases from V and 4 bases from J, the junction contained 3 bases not matched to a gene. Germline CDR1 WNHNN, CDR2 SYGVQD (reference sequence). The CDR3 reads CASSEGGTSGYNEQFF. CDR3 DNA sequence: TGCGCCAGCAGTGAGGGAGGGACTAGCGGGTACAATGAGCAGTTCTTC.

This clonotype was recorded at least ten times. V is TRBV5-1 and J is TRBJ2-7, with D perhaps TRBD2 (6 bases). V lost 4 bases and J lost 3, with 14 bases in between. The germline V gene has CDR1 SGHRS and CDR2 YFSETQ. The CDR3 runs 14 residues. The CDR3 here is CASSPGDWDYEQYF. Here the CDR3 DNA reads TGCGCCAGCAGCCCGGGAGATTGGGACTACGAGCAGTACTTC.

Ten or more counts support this clonotype. The CDR3 DNA reads TGTGCCACCAGTGATCCCGGGGGTGGAGACACTGAAGCTTTCTTT. Translated: CATSDPGGGDTEAFF. The rearrangement joins TRBV24-1 to TRBJ1-1; D might be TRBD1 (5 bases). The CDR3 runs 15 residues. Looked up from germline, CDR1 is KGHDR and CDR2 is SFDVKD. The germline V and J ends were trimmed by 3 bases and 3 bases, with 13 bases remaining between them.